This T cell receptor (beta chain) was sequenced for a study of T cells in Graves' hyperthyroidism and ophthalmopathy. Broader study findings: Using 13 V-J features, a model discriminated ophthalmopathy from stable hyperthyroidism.

RNA transcripts were the template for amplifying TCR beta CDR3 regions. The HTBI primer set drove a first-round RT-PCR of the TCR CDR3. TCRdb itself ran the multiplex PCR reads through MiXCR, one entry per CDR3 protein. This sample has about 400,000 distinct CDR3 sequences; approximately 15% occur once, and the top ten carry roughly 13%. It was uncontrolled infection, other autoimmune disease, pregnancy or lactation that excluded patients. The PBMCs had their origin in 10 ml of fresh peripheral blood. The CDR3 is 18 residues long. Germline assignment: CDR1 MNHEY and CDR2 SVGAGI. Trimming took 0 bases from V and 4 from J; bases not matched to a gene: 11. The sample holds many counts of this clonotype. Its antigen is unidentified.

The sample consisted of blood. This chain uses TRBV6-5 with TRBJ2-2; 7 positions agree with TRBD2. This receptor was identified in a young woman with Graves' hyperthyroidism. CDR3 DNA sequence: TGTGCCAGCAGTTACTCAGCGGGGATGGGATCGGGCACCGGGGAGCTGTTTTTT. Translating it yields CASSYSAGMGSGTGELFF.